The 8 T cell receptor beta chains given below trace back to one sample, sequenced in a study of OX40 agonist ivuxolimab in advanced cancers. Generated by immunoSEQ multiplex PCR, the TCRdb table keeps only in-frame clones and is missing some. Seen here are tens of thousands of clones, 86% observed once, and the top ten hold about 1%. The sequences come from CD4+ or CD8+ T cells sorted from blood, collected in a trial of the OX40 agonist ivuxolimab. The receptor set was obtained from an adult with an advanced solid tumor such as melanoma, head and neck, liver or kidney cancer.

This sequence joins TRBV7-2 and TRBJ2-2; D is possibly TRBD1 (6 bases). CDR3 length equals 16 residues. Germline V lookup: CDR1 SGHTA, CDR2 FQGNSA. V was pared by 5 bases and J by 2 bases, with 15 bases between. This CDR3 reads CASSPRGHDNTGELFF. CDR3 nucleotides: TGTGCCAGCAGCCCTAGGGGACACGACAACACCGGGGAGCTGTTTTTT.

This clone was seen a few times. V is TRBV19 and J is TRBJ2-1; the match to TRBD2 covers 12 bases. This CDR3 has 14 residues. Germline-derived CDR1 and CDR2 are LNHDA and SQIVND (reference sequence). Losses at the gene ends were 10 bases for V and 7 bases for J; bases not matched to a gene: 8. This chain's CDR3 is CATEGLAGGNEQFF. The CDR3 coding sequence is TGTGCCACAGAGGGACTAGCGGGCGGGAATGAGCAGTTCTTC.

The chain employs TRBV5-1 and TRBJ2-1, with 9 bases aligning to TRBD2. The CDR3 contains 15 residues. V shed 2 bases, J shed 8 bases, and the junction held 8 bases outside the gene matches. The germline gives CDR1 SGHRS, CDR2 YFSETQ. The DNA for the CDR3 is TGCGCCAGCAGCTTAACCCCTAGCGGGACGGATGAGCAGTTCTTC. Translating it yields CASSLTPSGTDEQFF.

A single count supports this clone. The genes are TRBV5-1 and TRBJ2-3; possibly TRBD1 or TRBD2 for D (5 bases each). This CDR3 contains 14 residues. Germline V gene lookup returns CDR1 SGHRS and CDR2 YFSETQ. V dropped 8 bases and J dropped 0 bases, with 13 bases sitting between them. CDR3 loop: CASREGPSTDTQYF. The CDR3 DNA reads TGCGCCAGTCGTGAGGGACCTAGCACAGATACGCAGTATTTT.

The genes are TRBV9 and TRBJ1-4; 7 nucleotides match TRBD1. The germline V gene encodes CDR1 SGDLS and CDR2 YYNGEE. The J segment lost 8 bases and the V segment lost 4 bases, leaving 11 bases of the junction unmatched. The CDR3 is made up of 15 amino acids. The CDR3 sequence: CASSTLGTEGEKLFF. The CDR3 coding sequence is TGTGCCAGCAGCACCCTAGGGACAGAGGGAGAAAAACTGTTTTTT. Together with reference TRBV9 and TRBJ1-4, the CDR3 gives the full variable domain: DSGVTQTPKHLITATGQRVTLRCSPRSGDLSVYWYQQSLDQGLQFLIQYYNGEERAKGNILERFSAQQFPDLHSELNLSSLELGDSALYFCASSTLGTEGEKLFFGSGTQLSVL.

The rearrangement links TRBV28 to TRBJ2-5; the match to TRBD1 covers 11 bases. The CDR3 consists of 15 residues. Germline V lookup: CDR1 MDHEN, CDR2 SYDVKM. V lost 7 bases and J lost 5; bases outside the gene matches: 9. The DNA of the CDR3 is TGTGCCAGCATCCGGACGGGACAGGGGGGGGAGACCCAGTACTTC. Its translation: CASIRTGQGGETQYF.

J is TRBJ1-2 and V is TRBV6-1; TRBD1 might be the D (5 bases). CDR3 length equals 13 residues. V lost 6 bases to trimming and J lost 6 bases, with 14 bases between them. Germline CDR1 is MNHNS and CDR2 is SASEGT. The CDR3 DNA sequence: TGTGCCAGCAGGGCTCAGGGAGTCCATGGCTACACCTTC. Translation gives CASRAQGVHGYTF.

The chain employs TRBV28 and TRBJ1-2, with D possibly being TRBD1 (5 bases). There are 13 residues in the CDR3. Germline CDR1 MDHEN, CDR2 SYDVKM. V lost 7 bases and J lost 8, with 17 bases in between. The CDR3 bases are TGTGCCAGCACCAGGTATTCGGGGCAGGGCTACACCTTC. Its protein product is CASTRYSGQGYTF.